This TCR beta chain was captured by sequencing in a study of T cells in Graves' hyperthyroidism and ophthalmopathy. Researchers barred patients who had uncontrolled infection, other autoimmune disease, pregnancy or lactation. There were TCR beta CDR3 regions amplified from RNA transcripts. Researchers ran a first-round RT-PCR on the TCR CDR3 using the HTBI primer set. MiXCR, applied by TCRdb to the multiplex PCR reads, yields one record per CDR3 protein. The data contain approximately 400,000 distinct CDR3 sequences, 15% to 19% of them singletons. Trimming removed 6 bases at V and 3 bases at J, with 18 bases between. The CDR3 covers 16 residues. This clonotype was seen only a few times.

The V gene is TRBV12-3 or TRBV12-4, the J gene TRBJ2-1, with D perhaps TRBD1 (6 bases). This sequence was found in a woman in her late teens or twenties with Graves' hyperthyroidism. Material: blood. The CDR3 sequence is CASRLLRGQSYNEQFF. CDR3 DNA: TGTGCCAGCAGGCTCTTAAGAGGACAGAGCTACAATGAGCAGTTCTTC.